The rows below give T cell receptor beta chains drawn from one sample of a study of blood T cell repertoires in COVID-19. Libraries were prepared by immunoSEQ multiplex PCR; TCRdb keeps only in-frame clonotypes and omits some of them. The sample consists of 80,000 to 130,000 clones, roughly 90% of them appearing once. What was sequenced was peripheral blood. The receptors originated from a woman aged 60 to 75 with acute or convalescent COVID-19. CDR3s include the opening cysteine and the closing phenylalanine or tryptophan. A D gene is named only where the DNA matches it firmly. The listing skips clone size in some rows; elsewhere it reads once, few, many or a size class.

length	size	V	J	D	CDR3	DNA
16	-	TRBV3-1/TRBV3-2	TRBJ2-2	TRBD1	CASSQLGTGPTGELFF	TGTGCCAGCAGCCAACTCGGGACAGGTCCCACCGGGGAGCTGTTTTTT
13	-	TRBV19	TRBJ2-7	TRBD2	CASSTSGSFEQYF	TGTGCCAGTAGTACTAGCGGGAGTTTCGAGCAGTACTTC
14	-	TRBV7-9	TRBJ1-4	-	CASSSRVGNEKLFF	TGTGCCAGCAGCTCCAGGGTAGGGAATGAAAAACTGTTTTTT
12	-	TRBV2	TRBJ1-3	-	CAGRGSGNTIYF	TGTGCCGGGCGGGGCTCTGGAAACACCATATATTTT
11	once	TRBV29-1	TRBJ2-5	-	CSVGREETQYF	TGCAGCGTCGGGAGAGAAGAGACCCAGTACTTC
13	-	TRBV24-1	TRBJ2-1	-	CATSDGYGNEQFF	TGTGCCACCAGTGATGGTTACGGGAATGAGCAGTTCTTC
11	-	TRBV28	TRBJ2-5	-	CASSSQETQYF	TGTGCCAGCAGTTCACAAGAGACCCAGTACTTC
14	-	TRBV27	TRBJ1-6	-	CASSFWTVNSPLHF	TGTGCCAGCAGTTTCTGGACAGTGAATTCACCCCTCCACTTT
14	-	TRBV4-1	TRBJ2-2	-	CASSGLEGTGELFF	TGCGCCAGCAGCGGCTTGGAGGGGACCGGGGAGCTGTTTTTT
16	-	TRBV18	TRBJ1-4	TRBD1	CASSRGQAATNEKLFF	TGTGCCAGCTCCCGTGGACAGGCCGCAACTAATGAAAAACTGTTTTTT
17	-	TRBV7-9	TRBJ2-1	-	CASSLVQFAASYNEQFF	TGTGCCAGCAGCTTAGTCCAGTTTGCCGCTTCCTACAATGAGCAGTTCTTC
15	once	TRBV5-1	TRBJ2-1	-	CASSLNSHPRYEQFF	TGCGCCAGCAGCTTGAACTCCCACCCTAGATATGAGCAGTTCTTC
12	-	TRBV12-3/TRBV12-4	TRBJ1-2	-	CASSNRVDGYTF	TGTGCCAGCAGTAACAGGGTGGATGGCTACACCTTC
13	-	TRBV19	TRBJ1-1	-	CASSLLRNTEAFF	TGTGCCAGCTCCCTATTGAGGAACACTGAAGCTTTCTTT
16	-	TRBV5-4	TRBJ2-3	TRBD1	CASSLDRTGGRNTQYF	TGTGCCAGCAGCTTAGACCGTACAGGGGGTAGGAATACGCAGTATTTT
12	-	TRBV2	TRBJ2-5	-	CASMGGEETQYF	TGTGCCAGCATGGGCGGGGAAGAGACCCAGTACTTC
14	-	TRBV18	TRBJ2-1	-	CASSKDSTYNEQFF	TGTGCCAGCTCAAAGGACAGCACCTACAATGAGCAGTTCTTC
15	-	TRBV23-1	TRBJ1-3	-	CASSHPQTPGNTIYF	TGCGCCAGCAGTCATCCACAGACACCTGGAAACACCATATATTTT
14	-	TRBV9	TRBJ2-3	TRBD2	CASSPSGTTDTQYF	TGTGCCAGCAGCCCAAGCGGGACCACAGATACGCAGTATTTT
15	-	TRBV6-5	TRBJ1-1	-	CASSYLAGRNTEAFF	TGTGCCAGCAGTTACTTGGCGGGCAGGAACACTGAAGCTTTCTTT
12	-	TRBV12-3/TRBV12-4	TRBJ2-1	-	CASSLSPVEQFF	TGTGCCAGCAGTTTGAGCCCGGTGGAGCAGTTCTTC
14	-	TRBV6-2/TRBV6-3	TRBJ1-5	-	CASSINLGNQPQHF	TGTGCCAGCAGTATCAACTTGGGCAATCAGCCCCAGCATTTT
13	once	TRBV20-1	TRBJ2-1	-	CSASTGYYNEQFF	TGCAGTGCTAGTACGGGATATTACAATGAGCAGTTCTTC
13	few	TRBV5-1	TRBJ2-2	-	CASKVGETGELFF	TGCGCCAGCAAGGTCGGGGAAACCGGGGAGCTGTTTTTT
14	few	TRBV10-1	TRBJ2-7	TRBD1	CASSDSGGFYEQYF	TGCGCCAGCAGTGATTCAGGGGGCTTTTACGAGCAGTACTTC
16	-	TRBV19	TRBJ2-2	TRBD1	CASSEQGPSNTGELFF	TGTGCCAGTAGTGAACAGGGGCCCTCGAACACCGGGGAGCTGTTTTTT